The 23 T cell receptor beta chains in this list originate from one sample, sequenced in a study of vaccination and CD4 T cells after COVID-19. Cultured CD4+ T-cell DNA underwent Oncomine TCR Beta short-read sequencing. Each CDR3 protein is one row after TCRdb ran MiXCR on the PCR reads. The repertoire holds about 8,000 distinct CDR3 sequences, with roughly 53% as singletons. No antigen is known for these receptors. Treatment in this sample: approximately nine-day PBMC culture with coronavirus spike peptide pools or control peptides (ViraFEST assay). Input material: CD4+ T cells from blood, cultured in vitro. The receptors shown here come from a human donor who had recovered from COVID-19.

This chain links TRBV11-3 with TRBJ2-2; D is undetermined. V lost 5 bases and J 2 bases, leaving 18 bases between the germline ends. Germline values: CDR1 SGHNT, CDR2 YENEEA. The CDR3 loop spans 17 amino acids. The CDR3 DNA sequence: TGTGCCAGCAGCCTCAGCTACAGTGTGGGAAACACCGGGGAGCTGTTTTTT. Amino acid sequence: CASSLSYSVGNTGELFF.

The table lists this clonotype with a few counts. The V and J genes are TRBV19 and TRBJ1-6; no clear D. The germline V gene encodes CDR1 LNHDA and CDR2 SQIVND (reference sequence). The CDR3 covers 15 residues. Trimming removed 6 bases at V and 4 bases at J, with 13 bases between. The CDR3 loop is CASSLDWDYNSPLHF. The CDR3 bases are TGTGCCAGTAGCCTGGACTGGGATTATAATTCACCCCTCCACTTT.

This clonotype was found once. This chain joins TRBV12-3 or TRBV12-4 and TRBJ1-1, with TRBD1 as a possible D gene (6 bases). Trimming pared 5 bases from V and 1 base from J, leaving 8 bases between. The CDR3 extends over 13 amino acids. The CDR3 DNA is TGTGCCAGCAGTCTACAGGGGAACACTGAAGCTTTCTTT. It translates to CASSLQGNTEAFF.

The chain employs TRBV7-2 and TRBJ2-3; a possible D gene is TRBD2 (5 bases). There are 15 residues in the CDR3. Trimming shortened V by 1 base and J by 1 base, and 9 bases separated the two germline ends. Germline CDR1 and CDR2: SGHTA and FQGNSA. The CDR3 bases are TGTGCCAGCAGCTTAGGACTAACCGGCACAGATACGCAGTATTTT. Translating gives CASSLGLTGTDTQYF. The whole variable domain, filled in from reference TRBV7-2 and TRBJ2-3, reads GAGVSQSPSNKVTEKGKDVELRCDPISGHTALYWYRQSLGQGLEFLIYFQGNSAPDKSGLPSDRFSAERTGGSVSTLTIQRTQQEDSAVYLCASSLGLTGTDTQYFGPGTRLTVL.

The chain recombines TRBV20-1 with TRBJ2-7; 11 bases are a match to TRBD2. The V and J ends lost 1 base and 2 bases, in that order; junction bases with no gene match: 1. Germline V gene sequence: CDR1 DFQATT, CDR2 SNEGSKA (reference sequence). This CDR3 contains 14 residues. For the CDR3, the DNA is TGCAGTGCTAGAGTAGCGGGAGGGACCTACGAGCAGTACTTC. Its protein product is CSARVAGGTYEQYF.

This clonotype is classed as large. The chain couples TRBV20-1 to TRBJ1-2; the D is unclear. The CDR3 runs to 14 residues. Trimming stripped 0 bases from V and 1 base from J, with 9 bases between. CDR1 is DFQATT, CDR2 SNEGSKA, per germline (reference sequence). CDR3 in amino acids: CSARDVTGNYGYTF. The CDR3 DNA follows: TGCAGTGCTAGAGACGTGACGGGTAACTATGGCTACACCTTC.

The J gene is TRBJ2-2, the V gene TRBV6-2 or TRBV6-3; 9 bases agree with TRBD2. Germline CDR1 MNHEY, CDR2 SVGEGT. The ends lost 5 bases at V and 2 bases at J; junction bases unmatched: 6. The CDR3 is 16 amino acids. This CDR3 reads CASSNPLAGNTGELFF. CDR3 sequence (DNA): TGTGCCAGCAGTAACCCACTAGCGGGCAACACCGGGGAGCTGTTTTTT.

The chain employs TRBV11-2 and TRBJ1-2, with D possibly matching TRBD1 (6 bases). V dropped 5 bases and J dropped 4 bases, with 17 bases sitting between them. The CDR3 loop spans 15 amino acids. Germline V gene sequence: CDR1 SGHAT, CDR2 FQNNGV. The CDR3 nucleotides are TGTGCCAGCAGCCTACTGGAGGGGGGGTTCTATGGCTACACCTTC. The encoded protein is CASSLLEGGFYGYTF. Drawing the rest from reference TRBV11-2 and TRBJ1-2, the complete variable domain is EAGVAQSPRYKIIEKRQSVAFWCNPISGHATLYWYQQILGQGPKLLIQFQNNGVVDDSQLPKDRFSAERLKGVDSTLKIQPAKLEDSAVYLCASSLLEGGFYGYTFGSGTRLTVV.

The chain couples TRBV7-9 to TRBJ1-4; 7 nucleotides line up with TRBD1. The CDR3 extends over 14 amino acids. After removal of 0 bases from V and 6 bases from J, the junction contained 1 base not matched to a gene. Germline-derived CDR1 and CDR2 are SEHNR and FQNEAQ (reference sequence). The CDR3 loop is CASSLAQGDEKLFF. CDR3 in DNA: TGTGCCAGCAGCTTAGCTCAGGGGGATGAAAAACTGTTTTTT.

This chain joins TRBV11-3 and TRBJ2-1; 9 bases match TRBD2. The CDR3 has 14 residues. Germline assignment: CDR1 SGHNT and CDR2 YENEEA. Trimming removed 8 bases from V and 12 bases from J; junction bases left unmatched: 14. The CDR3 loop is CASQGRGGSLGQFF. The CDR3 DNA follows: TGTGCCAGCCAAGGGCGGGGGGGTTCACTCGGGCAGTTCTTC.

The chain uses TRBV5-4 and TRBJ2-7; the D call may be TRBD1 or TRBD2 (6 bases each). V lost 0 bases to trimming and J lost 5 bases, with 18 bases between them. Germline V gives CDR1 SGHNT, CDR2 YYREEE (reference sequence). There are 16 residues in the CDR3. The CDR3 nucleotides read TGTGCCAGCAGCTTGGCCCAGCCCGGGGGCAATCACGAGCAGTACTTC. Residues: CASSLAQPGGNHEQYF.

Only a few counts were recorded for this clonotype. The V gene is TRBV6-2 or TRBV6-3, the J gene TRBJ1-5, with 9 bases identical to TRBD1. This CDR3 contains 15 residues. Trimming at V came to 5 bases and at J to 4 bases, leaving 6 bases not matched to a gene. Germline V gene data show CDR1 as MNHEY and CDR2 as SVGEGT. The CDR3 DNA reads as TGTGCCAGCAGTACTATGGGACAGGGAAATCAGCCCCAGCATTTT. Amino acid sequence: CASSTMGQGNQPQHF.

The CDR3 DNA sequence: TGCAGTGCCCAAGAAAGGGGCGTTGGGTCCTACAATGAGCAGTTCTTC. Protein sequence: CSAQERGVGSYNEQFF. This sequence joins TRBV20-1 and TRBJ2-1, with TRBD1 as a possible D gene (5 bases). The V and J ends lost 6 bases and 1 base respectively, with 19 bases between them. Germline CDR1 reads DFQATT; CDR2 reads SNEGSKA (reference sequence). This CDR3 region has 16 residues.

CDR3 in DNA: TGTGCCAGCAGAGGCAGCCAAGAGACCCAGTACTTC. This codes for CASRGSQETQYF. The chain links TRBV2 to TRBJ2-5; D remains ambiguous. CDR1 and CDR2 (germline): SNHLY, FYNNEI. CDR3 length equals 12 residues. Between the trimmed V and J ends, which lost 6 bases and 1 base, there was a span of 6 bases.

V is TRBV6-2 or TRBV6-3 and J is TRBJ2-7, with no clear D. This CDR3 is 12 amino acids long. V lost 7 bases to trimming and J lost 3 bases, with 10 bases between them. The germline CDR1 and CDR2 sequences are MNHEY and SVGEGT. In DNA, the CDR3 is TGTGCCAGCACCCTCGGAAACTACGAGCAGTACTTC. It encodes CASTLGNYEQYF.

The gene calls are TRBV27 and TRBJ2-7; TRBD2 agrees at 12 bases. The germline CDR1 and CDR2 sequences are MNHEY and SMNVEV (reference sequence). V was pared by 3 bases and J by 6 bases, with 3 bases of the junction left unmatched. There are 14 residues in the CDR3. DNA for the CDR3: TGTGCCAGCAGTTTGACTAGCGGGAGAGGCGAGCAGTACTTC. This gives the protein CASSLTSGRGEQYF.

The chain couples TRBV20-1 to TRBJ2-4; TRBD1 is a possible D gene (5 bases). CDR3 size: 15 residues. Trimming took 3 bases from V and 6 from J, leaving 18 bases between them. Germline-derived CDR1 and CDR2 are DFQATT and SNEGSKA (reference sequence). The CDR3 is CSASQGSSRVNIQYF. The DNA of the CDR3 is TGCAGTGCTAGCCAGGGTAGTTCTAGGGTAAACATTCAGTACTTC.

In its sample, this clonotype was seen a few times. The genes are TRBV7-2 and TRBJ2-4, with 8 bases fitting TRBD2. CDR1 SGHTA and CDR2 FQGNSA come from the germline V gene. The CDR3 has 15 amino acids. J lost 5 bases, V lost 4 bases, and 7 bases had no gene match. The CDR3 DNA sequence: TGTGCCAGCAGCTATGCAGCGGGAGTGGAAAACATTCAGTACTTC. Translation gives CASSYAAGVENIQYF.

This chain joins TRBV27 and TRBJ2-1, with D perhaps assigned TRBD1 or TRBD2 (7 bases each). The germline V and J ends were trimmed by 5 bases and 5 bases, with 28 bases remaining between them. This CDR3 contains 19 residues. The germline V gene encodes CDR1 MNHEY and CDR2 SMNVEV (reference sequence). For the CDR3, the DNA is TGTGCCAGCAGTAAAGGGACAGACCTACTAGCGACCCTTAACAATGAGCAGTTCTTC. Its translation: CASSKGTDLLATLNNEQFF.

The V gene is TRBV21-1, the J gene TRBJ2-7; TRBD1, the table's D call, lacks a check against the DNA. TRBV21-1 is assigned pseudogene status. There are 12 residues in the CDR3. Here the CDR3 reads CASGQGAYEQYF. The CDR3 DNA reads as TGTGCCAGCGGGCAGGGGGCTTACGAGCAGTACTTC.

The chain carries TRBV7-2 and TRBJ2-7, with 10 bases fitting TRBD1. The length of the CDR3 is 15 residues. After removal of 4 bases from V and 3 bases from J, the junction contained 6 bases not matched to a gene. Germline values: CDR1 SGHTA, CDR2 FQGNSA. CDR3 coding DNA: TGTGCCAGCAGCTCCCAGGGGACAGGGGACTACGAGCAGTACTTC. This translates into CASSSQGTGDYEQYF.

This clonotype was found a few times. The chain has TRBV10-1 and TRBJ1-3, with 8 bases that match TRBD1. V lost 8 bases, J lost 0 bases, and 3 bases stayed unmatched. This CDR3 spans 14 amino acids. Germline assignment: CDR1 WNHNN and CDR2 SYGVQD (reference sequence). CDR3 coding DNA: TGCGCCAGCCCAGGGGGCCGCTCTGGAAACACCATATATTTT. Encoded protein: CASPGGRSGNTIYF.

This clonotype was detected only a few times. V and J are TRBV7-9 and TRBJ1-1; D gene ambiguous. The V gene's germline CDR1 is SEHNR and CDR2 FQNEAQ (reference sequence). V lost 2 bases to trimming and J lost 1 base, with 5 bases between them. This CDR3 comprises 13 residues. The CDR3 region is CASSLSGNTEAFF. The CDR3 nucleotides read TGTGCCAGCAGCTTAAGTGGGAACACTGAAGCTTTCTTT.